This T cell receptor beta chain was sequenced in a study of blood T cell repertoires in COVID-19 (dated by TCRdb to 2018 to 2021). Looking at the study overall: The collaborator samples originated in the United States, Italy and Spain and spanned the acute and convalescent phases of COVID-19. The repertoires were released in a freely available public database intended as a resource for research on the immune response to SARS-CoV-2. The dataset comprised deeply sampled blood TCRbeta repertoires from subjects exposed to, actively infected with, or recovered from COVID-19. The material from the prospective study consisted of cDNA or gDNA derived from T cells, B-cell-depleted T cells, or PBMCs. Nearly every sample came with metadata listing a de-identified subject ID, COVID-19 status, age in years and sex. Samples came from the ongoing ImmuneRACE study (first 160 participants) plus 1,254 subjects from 6 global collaborators. Where available, HLA class I and class II types were taken from metadata supplied by the sample provider and were not determined by assay-based typing.

Participants in the prospective study were enrolled through a virtual design, were aged 18 to 89 years, and lived in approximately 24 United States geographic areas. In the prospective study, cohorts were assigned on the basis of participant-reported clinical history obtained from a screening survey and a study questionnaire. ImmuneRACE Cohort 3 recovered participants were defined by two consecutive negative NP/OP PCR tests, healthcare professional clearance, or symptom resolution. In the prospective study, whole blood, serum and a nasopharyngeal or oropharyngeal swab were collected from each participant by mobile phlebotomists. Over a roughly two-month period, participants in the prospective study had the option of providing additional blood draws and questionnaires. Prospective study blood samples were shipped either frozen or at room temperature before DNA extraction. Trimming removed 3 bases from V and 8 bases from J, leaving 13 bases between the germline ends. The CDR3 contains 13 residues, cysteine and phenylalanine counted. Of all the DNA, just the CDR3 is kept, 39 bases in frame from base 1.

TCRbeta CDR3 regions were amplified from genomic DNA by means of the immunoSEQ Assay, a bias-controlled multiplex PCR. On the study's bioinformatics: Within the assay, amplification of reference gene primers was used to estimate how many nucleated cells each sample contained. To quantify the absolute abundance of each unique TCRbeta CDR3 rearrangement, sequence reads were collapsed and filtered. For each sample, productive Simpson clonality was calculated as the square root of Simpson's diversity index across productive rearrangements. Drawn from immuneACCESS, this table holds only the in-frame rearrangements with V and J called that TCRdb kept. Clones are partly lost; checked studies trace under half to an unresolved V gene and leave the rest unexplained. Clone size and the V and J calls come from that table; the DNA yielded D and trimming. The sample table shows roughly 280,000 clones, and approximately 89% are seen once. 1.9% of the sample is held by the ten biggest clonotypes.

Here is what the overall study found, with its caveats: The quantity of clinical and demographic metadata differed by source and by participant and was supplied without curation.

Regarding this clone: Its antigen remains unidentified. There are no base qualities to consult, and no much larger clone falls within one base.

The rearrangement combines TRBV12-3 or TRBV12-4 with TRBJ1-1; TRBD1 could be the D gene, as 5 bases match. The sequenced material came from PBMCs or T cells enriched from blood (not recorded which). The TCR originated in an older woman who had recovered from COVID-19. The nucleotides are TGTGCCAGCAGTTTTGTGGTGGGGCCGGAAGCTTTCTTT. Its product reads: CASSFVVGPEAFF.